Listed here are 2 T cell receptor beta chains from one sample, sequenced in a study of T cells after yellow fever vaccination. TCRdb used MiXCR to reprocess the 5' RACE reads, holding one entry per CDR3 protein. The sample lists hundreds of thousands of distinct CDR3 sequences; 8.7% were seen once. The sequencing here drew on PBMCs, taken on the day of the first yellow fever vaccination. These receptor sequences come from a man between 18 and 35 years old who received the YFV17D yellow fever vaccine.

The rearrangement joins TRBV7-8 to TRBJ2-3, with 10 bases that match TRBD2. Germline values: CDR1 SGHVS, CDR2 FQNEAQ. Trimming cost V 5 bases and J 3 bases; bases outside gene matches: 20. The CDR3 spans 20 residues. The DNA of the CDR3 is TGTGCCAGCAGCCTAAAGAGGGTGCTAGCGGGGGCCCTGGGGACAGATACGCAGTATTTT. As protein: CASSLKRVLAGALGTDTQYF. The whole variable domain, remainder taken from reference TRBV7-8 and TRBJ2-3, is GAGVSQSPRYKVAKRGQDVALRCDPISGHVSLFWYQQALGQGPEFLTYFQNEAQLDKSGLPSDRFFAERPEGSVSTLKIQRTQQEDSAVYLCASSLKRVLAGALGTDTQYFGPGTRLTVL.

The DNA of the CDR3 is TGTGCCTGGGCGACAGGGTTGGACACTGAAGCTTTCTTT. This encodes CAWATGLDTEAFF. The chain is built from TRBV30 and TRBJ1-1; 7 bases are shared with TRBD1. In germline, CDR1 is GTSNPN, CDR2 SVGIG (reference sequence). This CDR3 has 13 residues. J lost 3 bases, V lost 5 bases, and 6 bases had no gene match.